The rows below give T cell receptor beta chains drawn from one sample of a study of CD8+CD57+ T cells in acquired aplastic anemia. Each CDR3 protein is one row after TCRdb ran MiXCR on the reads. The repertoire has just over 450,000 distinct CDR3 sequences, less than 35% of them found once; the top ten carry 0.82%. The sequencing sample was made of sorted CD4+, CD8+, or CD8+CD57+ T cells (not recorded which) from PBMCs. The receptors stem from a human donor with aplastic anemia. Both conserved end residues are part of each CDR3. Each record gives: V gene, D gene, J gene, clone size, CDR3 protein, CDR3 DNA. A D gene is named only where the DNA matches it firmly. The listing skips clone size in some rows; elsewhere it reads once, few, many or a size class.

v_call: TRBV24-1; d_call: -; j_call: TRBJ2-1; clone_size: few; cdr3_aa: CATSEPRFQNEQFF; cdr3_nt: TGTGCCACCAGTGAACCGCGTTTTCAGAATGAGCAGTTCTTC
v_call: TRBV2; d_call: TRBD1; j_call: TRBJ2-7; clone_size: -; cdr3_aa: CASSLDRGMYEQYF; cdr3_nt: TGTGCCAGCAGTTTAGACAGGGGTATGTACGAGCAGTACTTC
v_call: TRBV2; d_call: -; j_call: TRBJ2-7; clone_size: many; cdr3_aa: CASSETNEQYF; cdr3_nt: TGTGCCAGCAGTGAGACCAACGAGCAGTACTTC
v_call: TRBV7-2; d_call: -; j_call: TRBJ2-7; clone_size: many; cdr3_aa: CASSLMGSSSYEQYF; cdr3_nt: TGTGCCAGCAGCTTAATGGGGAGTAGCTCCTACGAGCAGTACTTC
v_call: TRBV6-2/TRBV6-3; d_call: -; j_call: TRBJ2-7; clone_size: -; cdr3_aa: CASSQGRWEQYF; cdr3_nt: TGTGCCAGCAGCCAGGGGCGTTGGGAGCAGTACTTC
v_call: TRBV15; d_call: TRBD1; j_call: TRBJ2-4; clone_size: many; cdr3_aa: CATSRDRDRGRGDIQYF; cdr3_nt: TGTGCCACCAGCAGAGACCGGGACAGGGGGCGCGGGGACATTCAGTACTTC
v_call: TRBV5-8; d_call: -; j_call: TRBJ2-7; clone_size: many; cdr3_aa: CAGGGYYEQYF; cdr3_nt: TGTGCCGGGGGCGGATACTACGAGCAGTACTTC
v_call: TRBV25-1; d_call: TRBD2; j_call: TRBJ2-3; clone_size: -; cdr3_aa: CASSEGTSGGGKETDTQYF; cdr3_nt: TGTGCCAGCAGTGAAGGGACTAGCGGGGGGGGTAAGGAGACAGATACGCAGTATTTT
v_call: TRBV20-1; d_call: -; j_call: TRBJ1-5; clone_size: many; cdr3_aa: CSAWSGDETKPQHF; cdr3_nt: TGCAGTGCTTGGAGCGGGGACGAAACTAAGCCCCAGCATTTT
v_call: TRBV29-1; d_call: -; j_call: TRBJ2-7; clone_size: -; cdr3_aa: CSFLGEQYF; cdr3_nt: TGCAGTTTTCTGGGGGAGCAGTACTTC
v_call: TRBV7-2; d_call: -; j_call: TRBJ2-7; clone_size: few; cdr3_aa: CASSVVSEQYF; cdr3_nt: TGTGCCAGCAGCGTCGTCAGCGAGCAGTACTTC
v_call: TRBV13; d_call: -; j_call: TRBJ2-4; clone_size: -; cdr3_aa: CASSLTGNRVIKNIQYF; cdr3_nt: TGTGCCAGCAGCTTAACCGGCAACAGGGTAATCAAAAACATTCAGTACTTC
v_call: TRBV10-3; d_call: -; j_call: TRBJ2-3; clone_size: many; cdr3_aa: CAITSSRGGDTQYF; cdr3_nt: TGTGCCATCACGTCCTCGCGGGGTGGAGATACGCAGTATTTT
v_call: TRBV24-1; d_call: -; j_call: TRBJ2-3; clone_size: many; cdr3_aa: CATSDSGTDTQYF; cdr3_nt: TGTGCCACCAGTGATAGTGGCACAGATACGCAGTATTTT
v_call: TRBV30; d_call: -; j_call: TRBJ2-6; clone_size: -; cdr3_aa: CAWSVDLSGANVLTF; cdr3_nt: TGTGCCTGGAGTGTAGATCTCTCTGGGGCCAACGTCCTGACTTTC
v_call: TRBV7-2; d_call: -; j_call: TRBJ1-6; clone_size: many; cdr3_aa: CASSFEEGVTLHF; cdr3_nt: TGTGCCAGCAGCTTTGAGGAAGGGGTAACCCTCCACTTT
v_call: TRBV10-1; d_call: -; j_call: TRBJ2-1; clone_size: many; cdr3_aa: CASSDQRRPYNEQFF; cdr3_nt: TGCGCCAGCAGTGATCAGCGGCGTCCCTACAATGAGCAGTTCTTC
v_call: TRBV24-1; d_call: TRBD1; j_call: TRBJ1-2; clone_size: many; cdr3_aa: CATSDFKAAGGYGYTF; cdr3_nt: TGTGCCACCAGTGATTTTAAAGCGGCAGGGGGGTATGGCTACACCTTC
v_call: TRBV2; d_call: TRBD1; j_call: TRBJ2-1; clone_size: few; cdr3_aa: CASGRPRTGGNEQFF; cdr3_nt: TGTGCCAGCGGCAGACCCCGGACAGGGGGCAATGAGCAGTTCTTC
v_call: TRBV29-1; d_call: TRBD1; j_call: TRBJ1-2; clone_size: many; cdr3_aa: CSVGGQGEYGYTF; cdr3_nt: TGCAGCGTTGGGGGACAGGGGGAATATGGCTACACCTTC
v_call: TRBV5-6; d_call: -; j_call: TRBJ2-6; clone_size: many; cdr3_aa: CASSFRGPTGANVLTF; cdr3_nt: TGTGCCAGCAGCTTCCGCGGACCGACTGGGGCCAACGTCCTGACTTTC
v_call: TRBV30; d_call: -; j_call: TRBJ1-1; clone_size: -; cdr3_aa: CAWDRTLNTEAFF; cdr3_nt: TGTGCCTGGGACAGGACTCTGAACACTGAAGCTTTCTTT
v_call: TRBV7-9; d_call: -; j_call: TRBJ1-1; clone_size: many; cdr3_aa: CASSWGNTEAFF; cdr3_nt: TGTGCCAGCAGCTGGGGGAACACTGAAGCTTTCTTT
v_call: TRBV20-1; d_call: -; j_call: TRBJ2-3; clone_size: -; cdr3_aa: CSGAGGADTQYF; cdr3_nt: TGCAGTGGGGCCGGGGGAGCAGATACGCAGTATTTT
v_call: TRBV20-1; d_call: -; j_call: TRBJ2-1; clone_size: many; cdr3_aa: CSATWLNSYNEQFF; cdr3_nt: TGCAGTGCGACATGGCTAAACTCCTACAATGAGCAGTTCTTC
v_call: TRBV29-1; d_call: -; j_call: TRBJ1-1; clone_size: many; cdr3_aa: CSARITWVFEAFF; cdr3_nt: TGCAGCGCCCGGATCACCTGGGTCTTTGAAGCTTTCTTT
v_call: TRBV7-2; d_call: -; j_call: TRBJ1-5; clone_size: -; cdr3_aa: CASSLERGKPQHF; cdr3_nt: TGTGCCAGCAGCTTAGAGAGGGGGAAGCCCCAGCATTTT
v_call: TRBV20-1; d_call: -; j_call: TRBJ2-5; clone_size: many; cdr3_aa: CSARDRQQETQYF; cdr3_nt: TGCAGTGCTAGAGATCGCCAGCAAGAGACCCAGTACTTC
v_call: TRBV7-2; d_call: -; j_call: TRBJ1-5; clone_size: many; cdr3_aa: CASSLNSNQPQHF; cdr3_nt: TGTGCCAGCAGCTTAAATAGCAATCAGCCCCAGCATTTT
v_call: TRBV5-1; d_call: -; j_call: TRBJ1-6; clone_size: many; cdr3_aa: CASTNGAGFNSPLHF; cdr3_nt: TGCGCCAGCACCAATGGGGCAGGGTTTAATTCACCCCTCCACTTT
v_call: TRBV10-1; d_call: -; j_call: TRBJ2-3; clone_size: many; cdr3_aa: CASSKQIGAGDTQYF; cdr3_nt: TGCGCCAGCAGTAAACAGATCGGGGCCGGGGATACGCAGTATTTT
v_call: TRBV20-1; d_call: -; j_call: TRBJ2-5; clone_size: -; cdr3_aa: CSAPRAVTGQETQYF; cdr3_nt: TGCAGTGCCCCTCGGGCCGTGACGGGGCAAGAGACCCAGTACTTC
v_call: TRBV19; d_call: TRBD1; j_call: TRBJ2-7; clone_size: -; cdr3_aa: CASKRTGGYEQYF; cdr3_nt: TGTGCCAGTAAGAGGACAGGGGGCTACGAGCAGTACTTC
v_call: TRBV28; d_call: -; j_call: TRBJ1-1; clone_size: -; cdr3_aa: CASSPYKWNTEAFF; cdr3_nt: TGTGCCAGCAGCCCGTACAAATGGAACACTGAAGCTTTCTTT
v_call: TRBV24-1; d_call: TRBD1; j_call: TRBJ1-2; clone_size: -; cdr3_aa: CATSDPGQGNGYGYTF; cdr3_nt: TGTGCCACCAGTGACCCCGGACAGGGGAATGGCTATGGCTACACCTTC